The 11 T cell receptor beta chains listed next were all sequenced from one sample in a study of T-cell memory formation after mild COVID-19. TCRdb used MiXCR to reprocess the 5' RACE reads, holding one entry per CDR3 protein. The repertoire holds around 300,000 distinct CDR3 sequences, with 10% to 15% as singletons. Sequenced input: PBMCs or a T cell subset sorted from them (not recorded which). These receptors all come from a man in his late teens or twenties who had mild COVID-19 (a few samples of this study predate the infection). Cell type and time point are not known.

This clonotype showed up just a few times. The V and J genes are TRBV5-1 and TRBJ2-1; maybe TRBD2 (6 bases). Germline V gene sequence: CDR1 SGHRS, CDR2 YFSETQ. The CDR3 consists of 16 residues. Trimming took off 0 bases at V and 6 bases at J, with 16 bases between the two ends. CDR3 sequence: CASSLDGTRVFNEQFF. For the CDR3, the DNA is TGCGCCAGCAGCTTGGACGGGACTCGCGTATTCAATGAGCAGTTCTTC.

This sequence joins TRBV7-2 and TRBJ2-5, with D perhaps TRBD2 (5 bases). V was clipped by 6 bases and J by 6 bases, with 8 bases between them. Germline V gene sequence: CDR1 SGHTA, CDR2 FQGNSA. CDR3 length equals 11 residues. CDR3 sequence reads: CASRSGKTQYF. CDR3 nucleotide sequence: TGTGCCAGCAGATCGGGAAAGACCCAGTACTTC.

The chain uses TRBV29-1 and TRBJ2-5; maybe TRBD1 (6 bases). CDR3 length: 15 amino acids. Germline V CDR1 and CDR2: SQVTM, ANQGSEA. Trimming took off 0 bases at V and 0 bases at J, with 11 bases between the two ends. CDR3 sequence (DNA): TGCAGCGTTGAAGATCGGCACAGGGACCAAGAGACCCAGTACTTC. Protein product: CSVEDRHRDQETQYF. The whole variable domain, remainder taken from reference TRBV29-1 and TRBJ2-5, is SAVISQKPSRDICQRGTSLTIQCQVDSQVTMMFWYRQQPGQSLTLIATANQGSEATYESGFVIDKFPISRPNLTFSTLTVSNMSPEDSSIYLCSVEDRHRDQETQYFGPGTRLLVL.

This clonotype was observed a few times. J is TRBJ2-6 and V is TRBV5-1, with 9 bases that match TRBD1. With V trimmed by 4 bases and J by 0 bases, 5 bases remained unmatched. The CDR3 length is 17 residues. The germline V gene has CDR1 SGHRS and CDR2 YFSETQ. This chain's CDR3 is CASSRTGVPSGANVLTF. In nucleotides, the CDR3 is TGCGCCAGCAGCCGGACAGGGGTCCCCTCTGGGGCCAACGTCCTGACTTTC.

The V call is TRBV24-1, the J call TRBJ2-3; 9 positions match TRBD1. The CDR3 runs to 18 residues. From germline, CDR1 is KGHDR and CDR2 SFDVKD. V gave up 4 bases and J gave up 3 bases; unmatched junction bases: 13. The CDR3 DNA is TGTGCCACCAGTGACCGCGTCGGGCGACAGGGGGGAACAGATACGCAGTATTTT. Residues: CATSDRVGRQGGTDTQYF.

This chain joins TRBV5-1 and TRBJ2-3; 13 positions match TRBD2. Germline lookup yields CDR1 SGHRS and CDR2 YFSETQ. V gave up 7 bases and J gave up 1 base; unmatched junction bases: 9. The CDR3 totals 17 residues. The CDR3 sequence: CASDARGTSGGTDTQYF. CDR3 bases: TGCGCCAGCGACGCACGAGGGACTAGCGGGGGCACAGATACGCAGTATTTT.

This clonotype was detected only a few times. The chain couples TRBV7-9 to TRBJ2-7; D is unresolved. CDR1 is SEHNR, CDR2 FQNEAQ, per germline (reference sequence). This CDR3 region has 15 residues. Deletions cut 8 bases from V and 5 bases from J, with 22 bases between. The CDR3 sequence: CASCPTASNCHEQYV. Written as DNA, the CDR3 is TGTGCCAGCTGCCCTACGGCATCAAACTGCCACGAGCAGTACGTC.

This clonotype was counted between two and nine times. CDR3 nucleotide sequence: TGCAGTGCCCGGGAGGGGGGTCGAAACTATGGCTACACCTTC. This encodes CSAREGGRNYGYTF. This chain uses TRBV20-1 with TRBJ1-2; possible D gene TRBD1, 6 bases. CDR1 is DFQATT, CDR2 SNEGSKA, per germline (reference sequence). Trimming shortened V by 6 bases and J by 2 bases, and 16 bases separated the two germline ends. This CDR3 spans 14 amino acids.

The chain employs TRBV10-3 and TRBJ2-7; TRBD1 might be the D (5 bases). Germline V gene data show CDR1 as ENHRY and CDR2 as SYGVKD. The CDR3 is made up of 16 amino acids. The V end lost 0 bases, the J end lost 2 bases, and 14 bases lay between the germline ends. In nucleotides, the CDR3 is TGTGCCATCAGTGAGTCGTGGCCGACAGCAGCCTACGAGCAGTACGTC. Translation: CAISESWPTAAYEQYV.

This chain connects TRBV5-1 to TRBJ2-3; 7 nucleotides agree with TRBD2. The CDR3 has 17 amino acids. V was clipped by 0 bases and J by 2 bases; unmatched bases: 9. Germline lookup yields CDR1 SGHRS and CDR2 YFSETQ. The DNA for the CDR3 is TGCGCCAGCAGCTTGGGTGGGACGGCGGGGGACACAGATACGCAGTATTTT. This sequence encodes CASSLGGTAGDTDTQYF.

This clonotype has just a few counts. The chain is built from TRBV12-3 or TRBV12-4 and TRBJ2-5; D remains ambiguous. The CDR3 runs to 15 residues. Trimming removed 4 bases at V and 3 bases at J, with 15 bases between. The CDR3 bases are TGTGCCAGCAGTTCCCCTCTAGGTGGGGAAGAGACCCAGTACTTC. Translating it yields CASSSPLGGEETQYF.